These T cell receptor beta chains were read from a single sample in a study of cytomegalovirus exposure and HLA in healthy donors. This table comes from immunoSEQ multiplex PCR, and its TCRdb copy is limited to in-frame clones, with some not included. The sample includes around 62,000 clones, around 80% of them seen just once. The sequenced sample consisted of PBMCs. These receptors all come from a man aged 40-50 years in good health and CMV-seronegative. CDR3s include the opening cysteine and the closing phenylalanine or tryptophan. The order of the fields is clone size, J gene, V gene, D gene, CDR3 protein, CDR3 DNA. The D gene is left open where the match is weak. Where a row states a size, it is once, few, many or the class of an expanded clone; other rows omit it.

>-|TRBJ1-1|TRBV25-1|-
CASSELGGGDGTEAFF
TGTGCCAGCAGTGAATTGGGGGGAGGAGATGGCACTGAAGCTTTCTTT
>few|TRBJ1-3|TRBV6-5|TRBD1
CASSRQGSRNTIYF
TGTGCCAGCAGCCGACAGGGGTCGAGAAACACCATATATTTT
>-|TRBJ1-3|TRBV7-8|-
CASSPLGGNGNTIYF
TGTGCCAGCAGCCCACTGGGGGGGAATGGAAACACCATATATTTT
>-|TRBJ1-2|TRBV7-3|-
CASSLIPGRVSGYTF
TGTGCCAGCAGCTTAATACCTGGCAGGGTCTCTGGCTACACCTTC
>-|TRBJ2-3|TRBV2|-
CASRGRGGQYF
TGTGCCAGCAGGGGGCGGGGAGGGCAGTATTTT
>-|TRBJ2-1|TRBV5-1|TRBD2
CASSSLGTETAGGREQFF
TGCGCCAGCAGCTCGCTAGGGACAGAAACAGCGGGAGGGCGCGAGCAGTTCTTC
>-|TRBJ2-3|TRBV5-1|TRBD2
CASSELAGVGDTQYF
TGCGCCAGCAGCGAACTAGCGGGAGTCGGGGATACGCAGTATTTT
>-|TRBJ2-1|TRBV18|TRBD2
CASSPPLAGGFNEQFF
TGTGCCAGCTCACCACCTCTAGCGGGAGGGTTCAATGAGCAGTTCTTC
>-|TRBJ1-5|TRBV7-8|-
CASSLWVEGVNQPQHF
TGTGCCAGCAGCTTATGGGTTGAGGGAGTCAATCAGCCCCAGCATTTT
>-|TRBJ2-2|TRBV2|-
CASSEASGVASRDGELFF
TGTGCCAGCAGTGAAGCGTCCGGGGTGGCGTCGAGGGACGGGGAGCTGTTTTTT
>-|TRBJ1-1|TRBV7-2|TRBD1
CASSLAGTGGTEAFF
TGTGCCAGCAGCTTAGCGGGGACAGGGGGAACTGAAGCTTTCTTT
>few|TRBJ1-5|TRBV6-1|-
CASSELGGDVRNQPQHF
TGTGCCAGCAGTGAACTCGGCGGCGATGTACGCAATCAGCCCCAGCATTTT
>-|TRBJ2-3|TRBV7-3|-
CVSSLGYPADTQYF
TGTGTCAGCAGCCTGGGCTACCCCGCAGATACGCAGTATTTT
>-|TRBJ2-3|TRBV2|TRBD2
CASSETPRGGGISTQYF
TGTGCCAGCAGTGAAACACCGCGGGGGGGCGGGATATCTACGCAGTATTTT
>-|TRBJ1-5|TRBV28|-
CATQAGVIRQPQHF
TGTGCCACCCAGGCGGGTGTTATACGTCAGCCCCAGCATTTT
>-|TRBJ2-3|TRBV28|TRBD2
CASSPERAGSRADTQYF
TGTGCCAGCAGTCCCGAGCGAGCGGGGAGTCGGGCAGATACGCAGTATTTT
>-|TRBJ1-1|TRBV19|-
CASSMWQNTEAFF
TGTGCCAGTAGTATGTGGCAGAACACTGAAGCTTTCTTT
>-|TRBJ2-3|TRBV18|TRBD2
CASSTSGPDTQYF
TGTGCCAGCTCGACTAGCGGCCCGGATACGCAGTATTTT
>-|TRBJ2-3|TRBV7-9|TRBD2
CASSLPGLAVTDTQYF
TGTGCCAGCAGCCTGCCGGGACTAGCGGTAACAGATACGCAGTATTTT
>-|TRBJ1-5|TRBV2|-
CASKLDNQPQHF
TGTGCCAGCAAGTTAGACAATCAGCCCCAGCATTTT
>-|TRBJ1-3|TRBV5-6|-
CASSLGGRRGNTIYF
TGTGCCAGCAGCTTGGGGGGGCGAAGGGGAAACACCATATATTTT
>-|TRBJ1-2|TRBV27|TRBD1
CASSRGTGFRYTF
TGTGCCAGCAGTCGCGGGACAGGGTTTCGCTACACCTTC
>few|TRBJ1-3|TRBV6-1|TRBD1
CASSPGGGNTIYF
TGTGCCAGCAGTCCAGGGGGAGGAAACACCATATATTTT
>-|TRBJ2-1|TRBV2|TRBD2
CASTSPGLAYNEQFF
TGTGCCAGTACAAGCCCTGGACTAGCCTACAATGAGCAGTTCTTC